Following are 13 T cell receptor beta chains from one sample sequenced in a study of post-analysis software for immune sequencing data. Their specific antigens are unknown. Regarding the study as a whole: Patients had higher frequencies than controls of about five TRBV segments, including TRBV5-6, TRBV5-1 and TRBV20-1.

Unique molecular identifiers were carried by the TCR beta cDNA libraries. Using its own MiXCR run on the PCR reads, TCRdb lists one record per CDR3 protein. The sample lists 380,000 or so distinct CDR3 sequences; about a third were seen once. Sequencing was performed on blood. These receptors came from a girl aged 10 to 17 with multiple sclerosis.

The V and J genes are TRBV6-1 and TRBJ2-3; D is unclear. Trimming pared 5 bases from V and 6 bases from J, leaving 9 bases between. This CDR3 spans 12 amino acids. CDR1 is MNHNS, CDR2 SASEGT, per germline. CDR3 in DNA: TGTGCCAGCAGTAGGATTTCGGATACGCAGTATTTT. Its translation is CASSRISDTQYF.

This rearrangement joins TRBV28 to TRBJ2-7, with D perhaps TRBD1 (5 bases). From germline, CDR1 is MDHEN and CDR2 SYDVKM. Between the trimmed V and J ends, which lost 6 bases and 3 bases, there was a span of 12 bases. The CDR3 loop spans 13 amino acids. CDR3 in DNA: TGTGCCAGCAGAAGGGGCATGGGCTACGAGCAGTACTTC. Its protein is CASRRGMGYEQYF.

There are many counts of this clonotype. The V gene is TRBV6-6, the J gene TRBJ2-3; perhaps D is TRBD1 or TRBD2 (5 bases each). This CDR3 spans 14 amino acids. The V end lost 2 bases, the J end lost 5 bases, and 11 bases lay between the germline ends. Germline V gene sequence: CDR1 MNHNY, CDR2 SVGAGI (reference sequence). The CDR3 loop is CASSYGGRGDTQYF. Here the CDR3 DNA reads TGTGCCAGCAGTTACGGGGGACGAGGAGATACGCAGTATTTT.

J is TRBJ2-2 and V is TRBV4-3, with D maybe TRBD2 (5 bases). CDR1 and CDR2 from the germline V gene are LGHNA and YSLEER. This CDR3 contains 13 residues. Trimming cost V 7 bases and J 0 bases, with 6 bases left between them. CDR3 in amino acids: CASKDSNTGELFF. The CDR3 DNA follows: TGCGCCAGCAAGGACTCGAACACCGGGGAGCTGTTTTTT.

A remark on this clonotype: An end of the junction differs from the germline gene, which may be a read error. The chain recombines TRBV28 with TRBJ1-6; D remains ambiguous. Germline V gene lookup returns CDR1 MDHEN and CDR2 SYDVKM. This CDR3 has 16 amino acids. The CDR3 bases are TGTGCCCGCAGTTTCCAATTGGTGAGGGATAATTCACCCCTCCACTTT. Its translation: CARSFQLVRDNSPLHF.

The chain carries TRBV29-1 and TRBJ2-2; 8 positions agree with TRBD1. CDR1 and CDR2 from the germline V gene are SQVTM and ANQGSEA. V gave up 7 bases and J gave up 2 bases; unmatched junction bases: 9. The CDR3 contains 15 residues. CDR3 coding DNA: TGCAGCGCCCGAGGGGACAGGATAAACACCGGGGAGCTGTTTTTT. It is translated as CSARGDRINTGELFF.

The chain combines TRBV7-8 with TRBJ2-1; the D is unclear. Deletions cut 3 bases from V and 5 bases from J, with 14 bases between. This CDR3 region has 15 residues. Germline CDR1 and CDR2: SGHVS and FQNEAQ. CDR3: CASSFPTPTDNEQFF. CDR3 nucleotide sequence: TGTGCCAGCAGCTTCCCTACCCCGACGGACAATGAGCAGTTCTTC.

Only a few counts were recorded for this clonotype. The CDR3 DNA follows: TGTGCCATCAGTGAGGAGTTGGGGTACGAGCAGTACTTC. This gives the protein CAISEELGYEQYF. The V and J genes are TRBV10-3 and TRBJ2-5, with D hard to call. The assigned J gene may be wrong: the sequence end matches TRBJ2-7 better. The CDR3 runs to 13 residues. Germline-derived CDR1 and CDR2 are ENHRY and SYGVKD.

This clonotype was detected a few times. CDR3 sequence (DNA): TGTGCCAGCAGCTGGAGATTAAAAGATACGCAGTATTTT. This encodes CASSWRLKDTQYF. V and J are TRBV7-2 and TRBJ2-3; no clear D. Germline lookup yields CDR1 SGHTA and CDR2 FQGNSA. The CDR3 is made up of 13 amino acids. The ends were cut back, 4 bases at V and 5 bases at J, with 10 bases in the middle.

This chain connects TRBV20-1 to TRBJ2-3; weak D call: TRBD1 (7 bases). Trimming pared 6 bases from V and 3 bases from J, leaving 19 bases between. From germline, CDR1 is DFQATT and CDR2 SNEGSKA (reference sequence). This CDR3 is 15 amino acids long. The CDR3 sequence: CSARSPQGGTDTQYF. DNA for the CDR3: TGCAGTGCCCGGTCCCCCCAGGGGGGTACAGATACGCAGTATTTT.

This clonotype appeared a few times. CDR3 nucleotide sequence: TGCGCCAGCAGTCCTGGGACTAGCGGCTCCCTTGAGCAGTACTTC. Amino acids: CASSPGTSGSLEQYF. The chain carries TRBV5-1 and TRBJ2-5; 11 positions match TRBD2. The CDR3 is made up of 15 amino acids. Trimming took 5 bases from V and 11 from J; bases not matched to a gene: 14. Germline V gives CDR1 SGHRS, CDR2 YFSETQ.

For this clonotype: A much larger clone lies a single base off, so this may be a read error. The chain carries TRBV6-5 and TRBJ2-1; D is possibly TRBD1 or TRBD2 (5 bases each). Germline CDR1 reads MNHEY; CDR2 reads SVGAGI. The CDR3 has 13 residues. CDR3 coding DNA: TGTGTCAGCAGTTACGCCGGGGCTAATGAGCAGTTCTTC. Amino acid sequence: CVSSYAGANEQFF.

This chain links TRBV28 with TRBJ1-5; 9 bases are shared with TRBD1. The CDR3 has 21 amino acids. The germline V gene encodes CDR1 MDHEN and CDR2 SYDVKM. The V gene end was trimmed by 1 base and the J gene end by 6 bases; junction bases not matched to a gene: 22. CDR3 DNA: TGTGCCAGCAGTTTATTTCCGGGCGGTTTGTGGGGAACAGGGGGCACTCAGCCCCAGCATTTT. Translation gives CASSLFPGGLWGTGGTQPQHF.